Listed here are 25 T cell receptor beta chains from one sample, sequenced in a study of a mutant IDH1 vaccine in newly diagnosed glioma. Their antigens are not known. Described time point: week 5, during vaccination. Topical imiquimod was applied with each vaccine dose, which held 300 ug of mutant IDH1 20-mer peptide. Only in-frame clones appear in the TCRdb table, and some are missing; sequencing was by immunoSEQ multiplex PCR. The data hold around 50,000 clones, with roughly 73% observed a single time. The source was PBMCs, collected from a glioma patient whose treatment included an IDH1 peptide vaccine. The source of these receptors is a middle-aged man with glioma.

The V call is TRBV27, the J call TRBJ1-1; 9 nucleotides match TRBD1. Germline V gives CDR1 MNHEY, CDR2 SMNVEV (reference sequence). The junction had 6 bases not matched to a gene; V was cut back by 4 bases and J by 3 bases. The CDR3 spans 15 residues. In DNA form, the CDR3 reads TGTGCCAGCAGTTCCTCCCGGACAGGGGACACTGAAGCTTTCTTT. Translating gives CASSSSRTGDTEAFF.

This clone was found once. The chain joins TRBV27 to TRBJ1-1; no definite D call. The CDR3 is 13 amino acids. Trimming took 2 bases from V and 7 from J, leaving 11 bases between them. CDR1 MNHEY and CDR2 SMNVEV come from the germline V gene (reference sequence). The CDR3 is CASSLKGGLEAFF. Written as DNA, the CDR3 is TGTGCCAGCAGTTTAAAGGGTGGTCTTGAAGCTTTCTTT.

CDR3 DNA: TGTGCCAGCAGCGTTAAGGGAGCCACAGATACGCAGTATTTT. Translated: CASSVKGATDTQYF. The chain uses TRBV9 and TRBJ2-3; D is perhaps TRBD2 (5 bases). CDR1 and CDR2 (germline): SGDLS, YYNGEE. Trimming shortened V by 2 bases and J by 2 bases, and 9 bases separated the two germline ends. CDR3 size: 14 residues.

This clone is a singleton in its sample. V gene TRBV5-1 combines with J gene TRBJ2-2, with D perhaps TRBD2 (6 bases). V was pared by 5 bases and J by 4 bases, with 15 bases between. The CDR3 is 15 amino acids. Per the germline V gene, CDR1 is SGHRS and CDR2 is YFSETQ. CDR3 sequence reads: CASRGLGAGTGELFF. In DNA form, the CDR3 reads TGCGCCAGCAGGGGACTCGGGGCCGGCACCGGGGAGCTGTTTTTT.

This clone has more than one count but fewer than ten. The chain combines TRBV2 with TRBJ1-2; D unresolved. The germline gives CDR1 SNHLY, CDR2 FYNNEI. The CDR3 has 13 amino acids. V lost 2 bases to trimming and J lost 5 bases, with 9 bases between them. CDR3 in DNA: TGTGCCAGCAGTGAATGGGCAGCGTATGGCTACACCTTC. Its translation is CASSEWAAYGYTF.

This chain uses TRBV9 with TRBJ1-4, with 10 bases lining up with TRBD1. Losses at the gene ends were 2 bases for V and 6 bases for J; bases not matched to a gene: 1. The CDR3 is 14 residues long. The germline gives CDR1 SGDLS, CDR2 YYNGEE. As DNA, the CDR3 is TGTGCCAGCAGCGTTGGGACAGGGGATGAAAAACTGTTTTTT. The encoded protein is CASSVGTGDEKLFF.

The gene calls are TRBV9 and TRBJ2-1; D is unresolved. This CDR3 spans 12 amino acids. CDR1 and CDR2 (germline): SGDLS, YYNGEE. The ends were cut back, 2 bases at V and 10 bases at J, with 10 bases in the middle. The CDR3 region is CASSVGPGEQFF. CDR3 DNA: TGTGCCAGCAGCGTTGGGCCCGGGGAGCAGTTCTTC.

V and J are TRBV7-2 and TRBJ1-1, with TRBD1 as a possible D gene (6 bases). This CDR3 spans 16 amino acids. V lost 1 base, J lost 0 bases, and 12 bases lay in between. Germline V gene data show CDR1 as SGHTA and CDR2 as FQGNSA. Here the CDR3 reads CASSLDGGLVNTEAFF. The CDR3 DNA reads TGTGCCAGCAGCTTAGATGGGGGGCTGGTGAACACTGAAGCTTTCTTT.

This clone has only one observation. The chain links TRBV28 to TRBJ2-3; a possible D gene is TRBD1 (6 bases). Trimming cost V 6 bases and J 14 bases, with 18 bases left between them. Germline V CDR1 and CDR2: MDHEN, SYDVKM. The CDR3 is made up of 12 amino acids. This chain's CDR3 is CASSFTGKAPYF. The CDR3 DNA sequence: TGTGCCAGCAGCTTCACAGGGAAAGCTCCGTATTTT.

With respect to this clone: Mismatch with germline at one junction end may stem from a read error. CDR3 loop: CASSYSSKDTQYF. The DNA for the CDR3 is TGTGCCAGCAGTTACTCGAGCAAAGATACGCAGTATTTT. The J gene is TRBJ2-3, the V gene TRBV6-5; D is unclear. The CDR3 has 13 residues. The germline gives CDR1 MNHEY, CDR2 SVGAGI.

CDR3 coding DNA: TGTGCCAGCAGCCTGGGACAGGGGGCTAACACTGAAGCTTTCTTT. It codes for CASSLGQGANTEAFF. The chain has TRBV7-9 and TRBJ1-1; 12 bases are shared with TRBD1. The germline V gene encodes CDR1 SEHNR and CDR2 FQNEAQ (reference sequence). Trimming removed 5 bases from V and 2 bases from J; junction bases left unmatched: 3. The CDR3 contains 15 residues. Supplemented by reference TRBV7-9 and TRBJ1-1, the full variable domain reads DTGVSQNPRHKITKRGQNVTFRCDPISEHNRLYWYRQTLGQGPEFLTYFQNEAQLEKSRLLSDRFSAERPKGSFSTLEIQRTEQGDSAMYLCASSLGQGANTEAFFGQGTRLTVV.

This chain connects TRBV7-9 to TRBJ1-2, with D unresolved. The CDR3 sequence is 16 residues long. CDR1 SEHNR and CDR2 FQNEAQ come from the germline V gene (reference sequence). Between the trimmed V and J ends, which lost 2 bases and 0 bases, there was a span of 13 bases. The CDR3 sequence: CASSLLGPATNYGYTF. In nucleotides, the CDR3 is TGTGCCAGCAGCTTACTAGGACCAGCTACTAACTATGGCTACACCTTC.

This clone was counted a few times. Germline is not matched at one junction end, which may reflect a read error. V and J are TRBV30 and TRBJ1-1; D remains unclear. The CDR3 is 12 amino acids. CDR1 and CDR2 (germline): GTSNPN, SVGIG (reference sequence). The DNA of the CDR3 is TGTGCCAGGAGGTCCCTCAACACTGAAGCTTTCTTT. As protein: CARRSLNTEAFF.

This chain joins TRBV5-1 and TRBJ1-6, with D maybe TRBD1 (6 bases). The CDR3 sequence is 13 residues long. With 6 bases removed from V and 8 bases from J, the gap between germline ends came to 12 bases. Germline CDR1 reads SGHRS; CDR2 reads YFSETQ. The DNA for the CDR3 is TGCGCCAGCAAGACTTCAGGGGATTCACCCCTCCACTTT. Translating gives CASKTSGDSPLHF.

This clone was counted only a few times. The chain is built from TRBV21-1 and TRBJ1-4. TRBV21-1 is shown as a pseudogene. The CDR3 contains 14 residues. This chain's CDR3 is CASSCMRINEKLFF. The CDR3 DNA reads TGTGCCAGCAGTTGTATGAGGATTAATGAAAAACTGTTTTTT.

This rearrangement joins TRBV30 to TRBJ1-4; no reliable D call. The V gene's germline CDR1 is GTSNPN and CDR2 SVGIG (reference sequence). The ends were cut back, 0 bases at V and 8 bases at J, with 4 bases in the middle. The CDR3 runs to 11 residues. The CDR3 is CAWSVSEKLFF. The DNA of the CDR3 is TGTGCCTGGAGTGTTTCAGAAAAACTGTTTTTT.

The chain joins TRBV30 to TRBJ2-7; D may correspond to TRBD1 or TRBD2 (6 bases each). CDR3 length: 12 residues. V was pared by 4 bases and J by 2 bases, with 9 bases between. Germline lookup yields CDR1 GTSNPN and CDR2 SVGIG (reference sequence). The CDR3 nucleotides are TGTGCCTGGACGCGGGACACCTACGAGCAGTACTTC. It codes for CAWTRDTYEQYF.

This sequence joins TRBV6-6 and TRBJ2-7, with 7 bases that match TRBD2. V dropped 0 bases and J dropped 6; count of bases not matched to a gene: 11. Germline assignment: CDR1 MNHNY and CDR2 SVGAGI (reference sequence). The CDR3 totals 16 residues. This CDR3 reads CASSYSNSGSGSEQYF. The CDR3 region has the DNA TGTGCCAGCAGTTACTCGAATAGCGGGTCCGGCTCCGAGCAGTACTTC.

J is TRBJ2-3 and V is TRBV2; D is uncertain. Germline values: CDR1 SNHLY, CDR2 FYNNEI. The V gene lost 5 bases and the J gene lost 3 bases, with 15 bases spanning the gap. The CDR3 length is 15 residues. The CDR3 DNA reads as TGTGCCAGCAGTAGGACGGACGGGCGTACAGATACGCAGTATTTT. It is translated as CASSRTDGRTDTQYF. Looking up the rest from reference TRBV2 and TRBJ2-3 gives the full variable domain: EPEVTQTPSHQVTQMGQEVILRCVPISNHLYFYWYRQILGQKVEFLVSFYNNEISEKSEIFDDQFSVERPDGSNFTLKIRSTKLEDSAMYFCASSRTDGRTDTQYFGPGTRLTVL.

The chain recombines TRBV10-3 with TRBJ1-2; possible D gene TRBD1, 5 bases. The CDR3 totals 14 residues. V was pared by 3 bases and J by 4 bases, with 12 bases between. From germline, CDR1 is ENHRY and CDR2 SYGVKD. The DNA for the CDR3 is TGTGCCATCAGTGAAGGTGGGGCCTTCTATGGCTACACCTTC. Translating gives CAISEGGAFYGYTF.

The rearrangement links TRBV7-9 to TRBJ1-2, with 7 bases aligning to TRBD1. CDR1 is SEHNR and CDR2 is FQNEAQ in the germline V gene (reference sequence). The CDR3 covers 13 residues. V dropped 5 bases and J dropped 2; count of bases not matched to a gene: 2. The CDR3 nucleotides read TGTGCCAGCAGCCGGACAGGAAACTATGGCTACACCTTC. Protein: CASSRTGNYGYTF.

In the case of this clone: One junction end does not reproduce the germline sequence, and a read error may be involved. The V and J genes are TRBV7-7 and TRBJ2-7; possibly TRBD1 for D (6 bases). This CDR3 is 13 amino acids long. CDR1 is SSHAT and CDR2 is FNYEAQ in the germline V gene (reference sequence). Here the CDR3 reads CASSPGHATEQYF. CDR3 sequence (DNA): TGTGCTAGCAGCCCGGGACACGCTACGGAGCAGTACTTC.

This clone was seen just once. The chain carries TRBV4-1 and TRBJ2-7; D is perhaps TRBD2 (5 bases). Trimming cost V 4 bases and J 0 bases, with 13 bases left between them. Per germline, CDR1 MGHRA and CDR2 YSYEKL. This CDR3 is 15 amino acids long. Written as DNA, the CDR3 is TGCGCCAGCAGCCCCCTTCCGGGGTACTCCTACGAGCAGTACTTC. Amino acids: CASSPLPGYSYEQYF.

The chain couples TRBV13 to TRBJ2-1, with a possible D match to TRBD2 (7 bases). This CDR3 has 15 amino acids. Trimming removed 5 bases at V and 5 bases at J, with 16 bases between. Germline-derived CDR1 and CDR2 are PRHDT and FYEKMQ (reference sequence). Written as DNA, the CDR3 is TGTGCCAGCAGCCCCAGGGGAGGGCGAAACAATGAGCAGTTCTTC. Translated: CASSPRGGRNNEQFF.

This clone occurred a few times. The chain links TRBV7-3 to TRBJ2-2, with D possibly matching TRBD2 (6 bases). This CDR3 spans 13 amino acids. Germline values: CDR1 SGHTA, CDR2 FQGTGA. Trimming shortened V by 4 bases and J by 6 bases, and 9 bases separated the two germline ends. The CDR3: CASSSRDSGELFF. The DNA of the CDR3 is TGTGCCAGCAGCTCCAGGGACTCCGGGGAGCTGTTTTTT.